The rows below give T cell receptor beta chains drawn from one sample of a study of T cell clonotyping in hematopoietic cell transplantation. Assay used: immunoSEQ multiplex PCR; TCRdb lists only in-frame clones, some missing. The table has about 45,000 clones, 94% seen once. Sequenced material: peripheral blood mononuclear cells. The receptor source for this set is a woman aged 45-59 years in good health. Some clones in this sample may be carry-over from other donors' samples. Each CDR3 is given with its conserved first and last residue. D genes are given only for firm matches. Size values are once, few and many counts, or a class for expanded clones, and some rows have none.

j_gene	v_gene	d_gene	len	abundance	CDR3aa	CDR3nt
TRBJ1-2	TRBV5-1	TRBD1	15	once	CASSLGDRDGYGYTF	TGCGCCAGCAGCTTGGGAGACAGGGATGGCTATGGCTACACCTTC
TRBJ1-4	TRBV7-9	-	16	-	CASSRLLGTGIQKLFF	TGTGCCAGCAGCCGTCTTCTCGGCACAGGGATTCAAAAACTGTTTTTT
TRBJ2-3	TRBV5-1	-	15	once	CASSLSGGRTDTQYF	TGCGCCAGCAGCTTGTCGGGCGGTAGAACAGATACGCAGTATTTT
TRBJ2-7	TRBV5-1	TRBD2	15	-	CASSFSLGGGYEQYF	TGCGCCAGCAGCTTTAGTCTCGGGGGGGGATACGAGCAGTACTTC
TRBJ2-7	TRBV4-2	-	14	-	CASSQDIGTYEQYF	TGTGCCAGCAGCCAAGATATAGGGACCTACGAGCAGTACTTC
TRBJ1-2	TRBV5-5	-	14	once	CASSLESVNYGYTF	TGTGCCAGCAGCTTGGAGTCAGTTAACTATGGCTACACCTTC
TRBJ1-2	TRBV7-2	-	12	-	CASSLAQGGYTF	TGTGCCAGCAGCTTAGCGCAGGGCGGCTACACCTTC
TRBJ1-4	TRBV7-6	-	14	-	CASSAGPSNEKLFF	TGTGCCAGCAGCGCCGGGCCCAGCAATGAAAAACTGTTTTTT
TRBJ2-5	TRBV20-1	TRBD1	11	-	CSATGGKTQYF	TGCAGTGCCACAGGGGGAAAGACCCAGTACTTC
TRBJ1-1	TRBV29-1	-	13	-	CSAEGELNTEAFF	TGCAGCGCCGAGGGAGAATTGAACACTGAAGCTTTCTTT
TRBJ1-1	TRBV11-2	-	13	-	CASSFGGTTEAFF	TGTGCCAGCAGCTTTGGAGGGACCACTGAAGCTTTCTTT
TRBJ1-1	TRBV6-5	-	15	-	CASRHRQVMNTEAFF	TGTGCCAGCAGACACCGACAGGTTATGAACACTGAAGCTTTCTTT
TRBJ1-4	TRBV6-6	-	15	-	CASSPQGLKNEKLFF	TGTGCCAGCAGTCCCCAGGGACTGAAAAATGAAAAACTGTTTTTT
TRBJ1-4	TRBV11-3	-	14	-	CASSLNYEREKLFF	TGTGCCAGCAGCTTAAACTACGAACGCGAAAAACTGTTTTTT
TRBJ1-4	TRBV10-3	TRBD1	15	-	CAISESAGGNEKLFF	TGTGCCATCAGTGAGTCAGCAGGGGGTAATGAAAAACTGTTTTTT
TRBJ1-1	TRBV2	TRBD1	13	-	CASSRLDREVAFF	TGTGCCAGCAGTCGCCTCGACAGGGAAGTAGCTTTCTTT
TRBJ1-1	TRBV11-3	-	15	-	CASSLGFGSRAEAFF	TGTGCCAGCAGCTTAGGTTTCGGGTCGCGGGCTGAAGCTTTCTTT
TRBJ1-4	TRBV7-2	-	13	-	CASSRQSLEKLFF	TGTGCCAGCAGCCGACAGTCTCTTGAAAAACTGTTTTTT
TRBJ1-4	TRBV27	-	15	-	CASSSGGAGNEKLFF	TGTGCCAGCAGCTCGGGGGGGGCTGGGAATGAAAAACTGTTTTTT
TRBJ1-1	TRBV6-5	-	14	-	CASSYGEVSGEAFF	TGTGCCAGCAGTTACGGTGAGGTCTCAGGGGAAGCTTTCTTT
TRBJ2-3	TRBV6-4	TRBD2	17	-	CASSESSSSGATATQYF	TGTGCCAGCAGTGAGTCGTCCTCTAGCGGGGCTACAGCTACGCAGTATTTT
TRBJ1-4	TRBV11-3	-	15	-	CASSLLEGSGEKLFF	TGTGCCAGCAGCTTGCTTGAGGGGAGTGGTGAAAAACTGTTTTTT
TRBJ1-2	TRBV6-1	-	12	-	CASRWDTDGYTF	TGTGCCAGCAGGTGGGACACGGATGGCTACACCTTC
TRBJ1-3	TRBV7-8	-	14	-	CASSLAGRGNTIYF	TGTGCCAGCAGCTTAGCGGGCAGGGGAAACACCATATATTTT
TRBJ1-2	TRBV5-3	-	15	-	CARSPMEGQKRGYTF	TGTGCCAGAAGCCCCATGGAGGGCCAGAAGCGTGGCTACACCTTC
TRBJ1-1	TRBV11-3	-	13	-	CASSLEINTEAFF	TGTGCCAGCAGCTTAGAGATTAACACTGAAGCTTTCTTT
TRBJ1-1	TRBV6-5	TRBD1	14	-	CASSKTGRVTEAFF	TGTGCCAGCAGTAAGACAGGGAGGGTCACTGAAGCTTTCTTT
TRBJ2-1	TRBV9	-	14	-	CASSLWGDYNEQFF	TGTGCCAGCAGTTTGTGGGGGGACTACAATGAGCAGTTCTTC
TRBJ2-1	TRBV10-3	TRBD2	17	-	CAISGRLAGALRNEQFF	TGTGCCATCAGTGGAAGACTAGCGGGGGCCCTACGGAATGAGCAGTTCTTC
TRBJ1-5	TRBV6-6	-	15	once	CASSLGTGRNQPQHF	TGTGCCAGCAGCCTCGGGACGGGTCGCAATCAGCCCCAGCATTTT
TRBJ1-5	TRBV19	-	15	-	CASRRLSGQKQPQHF	TGTGCCAGTAGAAGACTGTCGGGACAAAAGCAGCCCCAGCATTTT
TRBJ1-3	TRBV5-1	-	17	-	CASSLRQDRIPGNTIYF	TGCGCCAGCAGCCTCCGACAGGATCGGATCCCTGGAAACACCATATATTTT
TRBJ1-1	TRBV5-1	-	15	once	CASSLGGTRGTEAFF	TGCGCCAGCAGCTTGGGGGGGACTCGGGGAACTGAAGCTTTCTTT
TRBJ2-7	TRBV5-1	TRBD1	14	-	CASSAGGNTYEQYF	TGCGCCAGCAGCGCAGGGGGAAATACCTACGAGCAGTACTTC
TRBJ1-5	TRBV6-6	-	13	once	CASRLLGNQPQHF	TGTGCCAGCAGATTATTGGGCAATCAGCCCCAGCATTTT
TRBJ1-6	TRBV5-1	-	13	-	CASSLGGNSPLHF	TGCGCCAGCAGCTTGGGTGGTAATTCACCCCTCCACTTT
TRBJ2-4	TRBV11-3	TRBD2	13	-	CASSLGAGGIQYF	TGTGCCAGCAGTTTGGGGGCGGGGGGGATTCAGTACTTC
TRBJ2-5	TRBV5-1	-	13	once	CASGAQGIETQYF	TGCGCCAGCGGGGCACAGGGAATAGAGACCCAGTACTTC
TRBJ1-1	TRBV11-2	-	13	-	CASSLEGNTAAFF	TGTGCCAGCAGCTTAGAGGGAAATACGGCGGCTTTCTTT
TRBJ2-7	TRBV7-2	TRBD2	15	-	CASSLRSGGTYEQYF	TGTGCCAGCAGTTTACGGAGCGGGGGGACTTACGAGCAGTACTTC
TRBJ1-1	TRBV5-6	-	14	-	CASSLSLVHTEAFF	TGTGCCAGCAGCTTGTCCCTAGTACACACTGAAGCTTTCTTT
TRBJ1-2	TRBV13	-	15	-	CASSLGYSTHYGYTF	TGTGCCAGCAGCTTAGGGTACAGTACCCACTATGGCTACACCTTC
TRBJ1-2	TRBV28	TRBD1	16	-	CASRYPQGAANYGYTF	TGTGCCAGCAGGTACCCTCAGGGGGCGGCTAACTATGGCTACACCTTC
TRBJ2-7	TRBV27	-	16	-	CASSLIRTGPSYEQYF	TGTGCCAGCAGTTTAATAAGAACGGGTCCCTCCTACGAGCAGTACTTC
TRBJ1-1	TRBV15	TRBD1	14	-	CATSRDGTGAEAFF	TGTGCCACCAGCAGAGATGGGACAGGGGCTGAAGCTTTCTTT
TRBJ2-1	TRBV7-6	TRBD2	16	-	CASSLVSTSPGNEQFF	TGTGCCAGCAGCTTAGTATCGACTAGCCCGGGCAATGAGCAGTTCTTC
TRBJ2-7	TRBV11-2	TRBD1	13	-	CASSLMAGGQRYF	TGTGCCAGCAGCTTAATGGCAGGGGGTCAGCGGTACTTC
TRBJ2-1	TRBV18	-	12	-	CASSPVGFEQFF	TGTGCCAGCTCACCAGTGGGATTTGAGCAGTTCTTC
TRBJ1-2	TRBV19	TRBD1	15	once	CASSILEEGTGGYTF	TGTGCCAGTAGTATTTTGGAAGAGGGGACAGGGGGCTACACCTTC
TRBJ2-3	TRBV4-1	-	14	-	CASSQEIALGTQYF	TGCGCCAGCAGCCAAGAAATAGCTCTTGGTACGCAGTATTTT
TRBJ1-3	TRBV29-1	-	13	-	CSVQQSPENTIYF	TGCAGCGTTCAACAGAGCCCCGAAAACACCATATATTTT
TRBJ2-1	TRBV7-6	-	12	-	CASSTLYNEQFF	TGTGCCAGCAGCACTCTTTACAATGAGCAGTTCTTC
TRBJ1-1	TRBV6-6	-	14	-	CASSVYTGNTEAFF	TGTGCCAGCAGTGTATACACAGGTAACACTGAAGCTTTCTTT
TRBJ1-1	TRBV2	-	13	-	CASSQEGTTEAFF	TGTGCCAGCAGCCAGGAGGGTACGACTGAAGCTTTCTTT